The rows below give T cell receptor beta chains drawn from one sample of a study of OX40 agonist ivuxolimab in advanced cancers. The protocol was immunoSEQ multiplex PCR, while the TCRdb copy is restricted to in-frame clones and leaves out a portion. The sample holds roughly 34,000 clones, 65% to 80% seen once. This specimen consisted of CD4+ or CD8+ T cells sorted from blood, obtained in a trial of the OX40 agonist ivuxolimab. These receptors all come from an adult with an advanced solid tumor such as melanoma, head and neck, liver or kidney cancer. Both conserved end residues are part of each CDR3. D genes are given only for firm matches. Rows may omit the clone size; those that give it use once, few, many or a size class.

. TRBJ1-5 . TRBV30 CAWSEQGGQPQHF TGTGCCTGGAGTGAGCAGGGAGGGCAGCCCCAGCATTTT
TRBD1 TRBJ2-2 . TRBV9 CASSPRQGVHGELFF TGTGCCAGCAGCCCCAGACAGGGGGTTCACGGGGAGCTGTTTTTT
. TRBJ2-7 . TRBV5-1 CASSLARAREQYF TGCGCCAGCAGCTTGGCCAGGGCCCGCGAGCAGTACTTC
. TRBJ1-3 . TRBV9 CASSAPKDGVPGNTIYF TGTGCCAGCAGCGCCCCTAAAGACGGAGTCCCTGGAAACACCATATATTTT
TRBD1 TRBJ1-1 . TRBV20-1 CSARDREAFF TGCAGTGCTAGGGACAGGGAAGCTTTCTTT
. TRBJ2-3 . TRBV25-1 CASSERAVSTDTQYF TGTGCCAGCAGTGAACGGGCAGTTAGCACAGATACGCAGTATTTT
TRBD1 TRBJ2-7 . TRBV6-1 CASSGFPDRGGYEQYF TGTGCCAGCAGTGGATTTCCCGACAGGGGAGGCTACGAGCAGTACTTC
. TRBJ1-2 . TRBV10-3 CAIGRTDVYGYTF TGTGCCATCGGGCGGACGGATGTCTATGGCTACACCTTC
. TRBJ2-1 . TRBV4-1 CASSLWTAVGYNEQFF TGCGCCAGCAGCCTTTGGACAGCGGTGGGTTACAATGAGCAGTTCTTC
. TRBJ1-1 . TRBV10-3 CAIGGGLAEAFF TGTGCCATCGGTGGGGGGCTCGCTGAAGCTTTCTTT
TRBD1 TRBJ1-6 . TRBV25-1 CASGPDRGISSPLHF TGTGCCAGCGGCCCGGACAGGGGAATTTCTTCACCCCTCCACTTT
. TRBJ1-5 once TRBV5-6 CASSLLGQPQHF TGTGCCAGCAGCTTGCTGGGTCAGCCCCAGCATTTT
. TRBJ1-1 . TRBV6-6 CASRYPSREEAFF TGTGCCAGCAGATACCCCTCAAGGGAAGAAGCTTTCTTT
. TRBJ1-4 few TRBV6-5 CASSYGQGREKLFF TGTGCCAGCAGTTACGGGCAGGGTCGGGAAAAACTGTTTTTT
TRBD1 TRBJ1-1 . TRBV7-9 CASSGYRGNTEAFF TGTGCCAGCAGCGGGTACAGGGGAAACACTGAAGCTTTCTTT
TRBD1 TRBJ1-1 . TRBV6-6 CAAGQGNNMNTEAFF TGTGCCGCAGGACAGGGTAACAACATGAACACTGAAGCTTTCTTT
. TRBJ2-3 . TRBV30 CAWGPSRTQYF TGTGCCTGGGGGCCCTCTCGAACGCAGTATTTT
TRBD1 TRBJ2-7 few TRBV27 CAIRQGYEQYF TGTGCCATCCGACAGGGCTACGAGCAGTACTTC
. TRBJ1-2 . TRBV2 CASSEGSNYGYTF TGTGCCAGCAGTGAAGGAAGTAACTATGGCTACACCTTC